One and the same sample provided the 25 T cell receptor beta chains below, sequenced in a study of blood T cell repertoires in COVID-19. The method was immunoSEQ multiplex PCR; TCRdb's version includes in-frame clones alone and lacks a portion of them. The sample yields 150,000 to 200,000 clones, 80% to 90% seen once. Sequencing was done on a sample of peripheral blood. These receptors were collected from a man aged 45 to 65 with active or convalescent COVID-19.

The CDR3 spells CAAGGQPGYGYTF. The CDR3 DNA sequence: TGTGCCGCAGGGGGGCAGCCCGGGTATGGCTACACCTTC. The chain recombines TRBV28 with TRBJ1-2; 7 nucleotides align to TRBD1. J gave up 5 bases and V 11 bases, and 11 bases lay outside the gene matches. Germline V gives CDR1 MDHEN, CDR2 SYDVKM. The CDR3 spans 13 residues.

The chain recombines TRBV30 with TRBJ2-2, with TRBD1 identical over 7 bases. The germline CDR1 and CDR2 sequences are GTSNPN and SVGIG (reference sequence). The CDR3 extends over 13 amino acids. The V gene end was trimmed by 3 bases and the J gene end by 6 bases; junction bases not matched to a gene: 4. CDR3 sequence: CAWSRQGPGELFF. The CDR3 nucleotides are TGTGCCTGGAGCCGACAGGGTCCCGGGGAGCTGTTTTTT.

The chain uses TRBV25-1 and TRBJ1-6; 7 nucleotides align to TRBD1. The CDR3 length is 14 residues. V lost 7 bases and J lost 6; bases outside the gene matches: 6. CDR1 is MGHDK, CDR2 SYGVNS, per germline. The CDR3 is CASTRGTANSPLHF. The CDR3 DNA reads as TGTGCCAGCACCCGGGGGACAGCTAATTCACCCCTCCACTTT.

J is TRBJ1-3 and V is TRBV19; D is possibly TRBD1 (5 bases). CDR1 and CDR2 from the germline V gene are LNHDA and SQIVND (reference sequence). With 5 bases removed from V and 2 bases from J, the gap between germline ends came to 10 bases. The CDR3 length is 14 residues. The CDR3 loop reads CASSRGGTGNTIYF. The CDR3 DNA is TGTGCCAGTAGTCGGGGGGGGACTGGAAACACCATATATTTT.

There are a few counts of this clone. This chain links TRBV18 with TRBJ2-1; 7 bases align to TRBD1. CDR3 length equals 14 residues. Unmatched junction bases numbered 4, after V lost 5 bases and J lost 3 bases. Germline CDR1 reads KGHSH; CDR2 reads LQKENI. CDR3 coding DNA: TGTGCCAGCTCAGCCGGGACAGTCTACAATGAGCAGTTCTTC. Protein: CASSAGTVYNEQFF.

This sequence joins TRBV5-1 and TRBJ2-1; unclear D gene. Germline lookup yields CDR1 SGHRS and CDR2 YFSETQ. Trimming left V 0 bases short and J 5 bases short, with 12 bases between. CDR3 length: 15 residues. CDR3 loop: CASSLVAANDNEQFF. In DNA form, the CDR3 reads TGCGCCAGCAGCTTGGTGGCGGCGAATGACAATGAGCAGTTCTTC. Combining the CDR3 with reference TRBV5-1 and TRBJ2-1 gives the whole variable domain KAGVTQTPRYLIKTRGQQVTLSCSPISGHRSVSWYQQTPGQGLQFLFEYFSETQRNKGNFPGRFSGRQFSNSRSEMNVSTLELGDSALYLCASSLVAANDNEQFFGPGTRLTVL.

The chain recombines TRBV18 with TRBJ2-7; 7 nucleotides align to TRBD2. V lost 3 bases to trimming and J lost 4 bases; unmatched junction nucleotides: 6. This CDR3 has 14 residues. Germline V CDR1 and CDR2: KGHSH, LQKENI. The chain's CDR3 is CASSPDQGGYEQYF. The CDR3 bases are TGTGCCAGCTCACCGGATCAGGGAGGGTACGAGCAGTACTTC.

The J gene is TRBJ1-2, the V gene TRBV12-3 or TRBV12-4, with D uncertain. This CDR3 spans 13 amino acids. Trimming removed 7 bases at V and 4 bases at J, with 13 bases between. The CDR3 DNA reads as TGTGCCAGCACCGTACGCGACACCTATGGCTACACCTTC. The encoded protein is CASTVRDTYGYTF.

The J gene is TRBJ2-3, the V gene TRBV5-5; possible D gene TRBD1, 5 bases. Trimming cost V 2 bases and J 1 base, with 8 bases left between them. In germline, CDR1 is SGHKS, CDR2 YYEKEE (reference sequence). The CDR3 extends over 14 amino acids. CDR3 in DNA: TGTGCCAGCAGCTTACCGACAGGCACAGATACGCAGTATTTT. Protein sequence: CASSLPTGTDTQYF.

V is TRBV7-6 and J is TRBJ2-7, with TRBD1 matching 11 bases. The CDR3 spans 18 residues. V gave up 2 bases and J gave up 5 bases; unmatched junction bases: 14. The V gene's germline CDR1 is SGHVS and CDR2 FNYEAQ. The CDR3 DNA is TGTGCCAGCAGCTTACCAGCTGGGAAGGACAGGGGGCTCGACGAGCAGTACTTC. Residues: CASSLPAGKDRGLDEQYF.

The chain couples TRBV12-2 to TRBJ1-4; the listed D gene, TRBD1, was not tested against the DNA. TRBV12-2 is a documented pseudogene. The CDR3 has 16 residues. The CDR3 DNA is TGTGCAAGTCGCTTAGTGGGGTTTGGACAGTCCGAAAAACTGTTTTTT. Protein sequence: CASRLVGFGQSEKLFF.

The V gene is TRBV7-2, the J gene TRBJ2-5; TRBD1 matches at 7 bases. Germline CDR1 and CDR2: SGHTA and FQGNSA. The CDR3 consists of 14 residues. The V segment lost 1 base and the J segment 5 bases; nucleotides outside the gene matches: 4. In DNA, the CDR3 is TGTGCCAGCAGCTTAGGGGACAGTAGGGAGACCCAGTACTTC. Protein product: CASSLGDSRETQYF.

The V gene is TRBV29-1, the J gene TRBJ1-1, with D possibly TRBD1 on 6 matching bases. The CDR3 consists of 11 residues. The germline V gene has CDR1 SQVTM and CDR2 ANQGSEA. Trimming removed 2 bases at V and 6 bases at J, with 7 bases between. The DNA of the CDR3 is TGCAGCGTTGAAACAGGGCCTGAAGCTTTCTTT. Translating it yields CSVETGPEAFF. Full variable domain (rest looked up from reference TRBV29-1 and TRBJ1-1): SAVISQKPSRDICQRGTSLTIQCQVDSQVTMMFWYRQQPGQSLTLIATANQGSEATYESGFVIDKFPISRPNLTFSTLTVSNMSPEDSSIYLCSVETGPEAFFGQGTRLTVV.

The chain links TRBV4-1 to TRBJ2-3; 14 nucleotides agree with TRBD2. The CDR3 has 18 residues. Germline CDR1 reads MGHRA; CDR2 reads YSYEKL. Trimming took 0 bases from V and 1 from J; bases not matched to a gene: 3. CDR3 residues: CASSQDMTSGRGTDTQYF. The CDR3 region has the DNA TGCGCCAGCAGCCAAGATATGACTAGCGGGAGGGGCACAGATACGCAGTATTTT.

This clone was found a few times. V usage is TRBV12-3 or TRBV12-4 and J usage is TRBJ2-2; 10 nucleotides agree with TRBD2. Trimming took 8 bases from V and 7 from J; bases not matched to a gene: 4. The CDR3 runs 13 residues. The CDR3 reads CASGLAGVGELFF. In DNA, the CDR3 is TGTGCCAGCGGGCTAGCGGGAGTCGGGGAGCTGTTTTTT.

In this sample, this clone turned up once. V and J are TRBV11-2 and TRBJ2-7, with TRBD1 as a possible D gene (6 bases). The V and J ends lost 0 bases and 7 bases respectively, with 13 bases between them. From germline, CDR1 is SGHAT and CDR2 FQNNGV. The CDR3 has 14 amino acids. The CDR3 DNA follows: TGTGCCAGCAGCTTAGATCTGGGAAGGGGGGAGCAGTACTTC. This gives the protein CASSLDLGRGEQYF. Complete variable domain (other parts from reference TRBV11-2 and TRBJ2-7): EAGVAQSPRYKIIEKRQSVAFWCNPISGHATLYWYQQILGQGPKLLIQFQNNGVVDDSQLPKDRFSAERLKGVDSTLKIQPAKLEDSAVYLCASSLDLGRGEQYFGPGTRLTVT.

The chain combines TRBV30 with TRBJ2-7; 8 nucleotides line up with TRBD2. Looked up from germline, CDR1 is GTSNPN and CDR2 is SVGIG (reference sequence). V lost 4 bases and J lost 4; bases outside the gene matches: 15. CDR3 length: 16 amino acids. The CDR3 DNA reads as TGTGCCTGGACCTTCCGGTCGGGGGGGGAGCCTTACGAGCAGTACTTC. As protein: CAWTFRSGGEPYEQYF.

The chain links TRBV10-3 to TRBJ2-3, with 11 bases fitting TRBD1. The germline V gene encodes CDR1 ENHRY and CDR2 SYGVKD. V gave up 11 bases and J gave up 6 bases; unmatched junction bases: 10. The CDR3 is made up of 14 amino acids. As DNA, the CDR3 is TGTGCCGCTCGGGACAGGGGGTTAGGGGATACGCAGTATTTT. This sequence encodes CAARDRGLGDTQYF.

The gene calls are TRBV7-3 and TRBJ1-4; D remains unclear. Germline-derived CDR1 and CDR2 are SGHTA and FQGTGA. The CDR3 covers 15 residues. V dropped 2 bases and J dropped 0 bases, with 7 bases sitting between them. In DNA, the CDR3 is TGTGCCAGCAGCTTAGAACAAGCAACTAATGAAAAACTGTTTTTT. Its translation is CASSLEQATNEKLFF.

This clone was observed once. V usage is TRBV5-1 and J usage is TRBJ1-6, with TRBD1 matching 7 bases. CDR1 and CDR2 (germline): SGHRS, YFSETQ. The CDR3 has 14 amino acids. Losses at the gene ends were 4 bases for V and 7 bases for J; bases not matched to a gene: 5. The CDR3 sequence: CASSMGQRNSPLHF. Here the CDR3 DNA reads TGCGCCAGCAGCATGGGACAGAGAAATTCACCCCTCCACTTT.

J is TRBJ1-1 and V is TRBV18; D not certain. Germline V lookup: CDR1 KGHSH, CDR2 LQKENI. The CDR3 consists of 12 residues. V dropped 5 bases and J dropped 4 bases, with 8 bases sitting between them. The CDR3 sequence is CASSAYSTEAFF. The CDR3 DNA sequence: TGTGCCAGCTCAGCTTATAGCACTGAAGCTTTCTTT. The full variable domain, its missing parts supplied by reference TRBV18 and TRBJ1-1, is NAGVMQNPRHLVRRRGQEARLRCSPMKGHSHVYWYRQLPEEGLKFMVYLQKENIIDESGMPKERFSAEFPKEGPSILRIQQVVRGDSAAYFCASSAYSTEAFFGQGTRLTVV.

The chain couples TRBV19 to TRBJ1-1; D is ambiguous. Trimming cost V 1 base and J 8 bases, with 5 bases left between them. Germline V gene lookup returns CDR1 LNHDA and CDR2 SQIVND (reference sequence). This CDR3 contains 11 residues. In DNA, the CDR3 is TGTGCCAGTAGTATAGCCAGGGAAGCTTTCTTT. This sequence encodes CASSIAREAFF.

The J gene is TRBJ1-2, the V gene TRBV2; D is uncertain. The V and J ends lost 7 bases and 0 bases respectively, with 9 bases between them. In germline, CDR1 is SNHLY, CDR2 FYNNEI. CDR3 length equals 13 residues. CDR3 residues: CASKTRANYGYTF. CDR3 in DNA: TGTGCCAGCAAGACAAGAGCTAACTATGGCTACACCTTC. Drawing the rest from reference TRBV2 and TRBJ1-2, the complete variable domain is EPEVTQTPSHQVTQMGQEVILRCVPISNHLYFYWYRQILGQKVEFLVSFYNNEISEKSEIFDDQFSVERPDGSNFTLKIRSTKLEDSAMYFCASKTRANYGYTFGSGTRLTVV.

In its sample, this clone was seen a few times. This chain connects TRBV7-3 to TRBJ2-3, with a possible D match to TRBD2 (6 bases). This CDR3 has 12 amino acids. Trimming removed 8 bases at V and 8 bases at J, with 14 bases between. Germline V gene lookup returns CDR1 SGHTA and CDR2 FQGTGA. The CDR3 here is CASSSELGTQYF. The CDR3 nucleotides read TGTGCCAGCTCTAGCGAGCTCGGTACGCAGTATTTT.

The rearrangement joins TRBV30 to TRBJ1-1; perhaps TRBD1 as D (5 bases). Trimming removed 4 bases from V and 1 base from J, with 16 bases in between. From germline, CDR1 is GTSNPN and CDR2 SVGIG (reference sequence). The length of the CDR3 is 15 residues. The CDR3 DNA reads TGTGCCTGGACCCCCCCCGGACATTCGAACACTGAAGCTTTCTTT. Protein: CAWTPPGHSNTEAFF.